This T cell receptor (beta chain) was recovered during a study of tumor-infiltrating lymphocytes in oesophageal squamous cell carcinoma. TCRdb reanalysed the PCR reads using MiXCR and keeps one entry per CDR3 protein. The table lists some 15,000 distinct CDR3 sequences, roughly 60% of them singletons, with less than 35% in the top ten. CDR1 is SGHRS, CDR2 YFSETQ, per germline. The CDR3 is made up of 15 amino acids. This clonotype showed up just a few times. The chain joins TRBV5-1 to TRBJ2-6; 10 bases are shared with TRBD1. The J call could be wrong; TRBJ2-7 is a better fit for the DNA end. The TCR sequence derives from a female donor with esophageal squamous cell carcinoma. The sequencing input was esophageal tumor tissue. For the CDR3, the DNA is TGCGCCAGCAGCATAGGGACAGGGGCAACCTACGAGCAGTACTTC. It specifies CASSIGTGATYEQYF.